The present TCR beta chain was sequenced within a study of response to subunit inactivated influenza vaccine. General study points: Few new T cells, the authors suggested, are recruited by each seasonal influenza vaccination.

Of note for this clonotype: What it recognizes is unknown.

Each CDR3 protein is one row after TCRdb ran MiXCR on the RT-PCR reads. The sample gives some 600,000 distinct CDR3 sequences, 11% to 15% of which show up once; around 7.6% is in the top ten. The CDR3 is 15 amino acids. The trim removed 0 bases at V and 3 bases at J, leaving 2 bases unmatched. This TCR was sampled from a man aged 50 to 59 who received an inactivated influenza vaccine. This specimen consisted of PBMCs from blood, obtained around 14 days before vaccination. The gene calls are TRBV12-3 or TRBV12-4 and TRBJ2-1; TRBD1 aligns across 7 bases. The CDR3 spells CASSLAGTVYNEQFF. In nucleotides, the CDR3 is TGTGCCAGCAGTTTAGCGGGGACAGTCTACAATGAGCAGTTCTTC.